This TCR beta chain is drawn from a study of radiation and T cells in renal cell carcinoma. The method was immunoSEQ multiplex PCR; TCRdb's version includes in-frame clones alone and lacks a portion of them. The table records tens of thousands of clones, 70% to 90% of them present only once. Time point here: blood 4 weeks post-SBRT, at nephrectomy. Treatment here: 15 Gy SBRT to primary tumor, nephrectomy 4 weeks later. The V gene lost 5 bases and the J gene lost 5 bases, with 18 bases spanning the gap. CDR3 size: 15 residues. The germline CDR1 and CDR2 sequences are MDHEN and SYDVKM. The chain couples TRBV28 to TRBJ1-1; maybe TRBD1 (5 bases). The sequencing here drew on blood, taken from a patient whose treatment included radiotherapy and nephrectomy. The sequence came from a man in his fifties or sixties with renal cell carcinoma. Here the CDR3 reads CASSQIRSKGTEAFF. The CDR3 DNA follows: TGTGCCAGCAGTCAAATAAGGTCGAAGGGGACTGAAGCTTTCTTT.